This T cell receptor beta chain was observed in a study of blood T cells in healthy people across ages. This clonotype showed up many times. Alongside a J-beta primer mix, a sample-barcoded 5' primer served in a second PCR lasting about 7 to 11 cycles. TCRdb re-called the 5' RACE reads with MiXCR, one entry per CDR3 protein. The repertoire holds fewer than 800,000 distinct CDR3 sequences, with 32% as singletons. Germline values: CDR1 DFQATT, CDR2 SNEGSKA (reference sequence). The CDR3 has 12 residues. After removal of 7 bases from V and 5 bases from J, the junction contained 3 bases not matched to a gene.

The sequence derives from an elderly woman in good health. The chain links TRBV20-1 to TRBJ2-1; 9 bases fit TRBD2. The source material was blood. CDR3 residues: CSVGTSHNEQFF. CDR3 sequence (DNA): TGCAGTGTCGGGACTAGCCACAATGAGCAGTTCTTC.